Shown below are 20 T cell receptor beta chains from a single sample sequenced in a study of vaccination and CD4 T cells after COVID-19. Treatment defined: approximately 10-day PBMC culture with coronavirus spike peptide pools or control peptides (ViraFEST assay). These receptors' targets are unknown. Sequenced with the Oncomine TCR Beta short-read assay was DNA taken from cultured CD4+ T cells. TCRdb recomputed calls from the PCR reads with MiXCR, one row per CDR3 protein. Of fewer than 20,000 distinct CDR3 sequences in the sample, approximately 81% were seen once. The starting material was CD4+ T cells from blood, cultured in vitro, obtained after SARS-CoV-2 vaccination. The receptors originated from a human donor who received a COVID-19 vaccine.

The CDR3 reads CAWSGRRGETQYF. CDR3 coding DNA: TGTGCCTGGAGTGGAAGACGCGGAGAGACCCAGTACTTC. This sequence joins TRBV30 and TRBJ2-5; D unresolved. Trimming cost V 1 base and J 4 bases, with 10 bases left between them. CDR3 length: 13 residues. In germline, CDR1 is GTSNPN, CDR2 SVGIG (reference sequence).

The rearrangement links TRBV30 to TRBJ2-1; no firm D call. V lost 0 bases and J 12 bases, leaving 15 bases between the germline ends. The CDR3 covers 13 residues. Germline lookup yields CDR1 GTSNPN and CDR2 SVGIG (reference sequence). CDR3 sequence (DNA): TGTGCCTGGAGTGTAAGGTTTAGCTACGGGCAGTTCTTC. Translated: CAWSVRFSYGQFF.

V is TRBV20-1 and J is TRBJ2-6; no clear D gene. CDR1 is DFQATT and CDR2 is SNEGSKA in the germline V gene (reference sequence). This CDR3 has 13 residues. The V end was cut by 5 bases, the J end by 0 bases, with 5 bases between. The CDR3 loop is CSASSSGANVLTF. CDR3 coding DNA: TGCAGTGCTTCAAGCTCTGGGGCCAACGTCCTGACTTTC.

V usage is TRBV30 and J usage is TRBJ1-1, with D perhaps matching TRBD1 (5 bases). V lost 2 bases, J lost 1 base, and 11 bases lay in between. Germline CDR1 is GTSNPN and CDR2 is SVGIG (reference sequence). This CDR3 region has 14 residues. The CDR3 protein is CAWSPGTGNTEAFF. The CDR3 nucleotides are TGTGCCTGGAGTCCCGGGACGGGGAACACTGAAGCTTTCTTT. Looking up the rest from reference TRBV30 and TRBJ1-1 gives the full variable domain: SQTIHQWPATLVQPVGSPLSLECTVEGTSNPNLYWYRQAAGRGLQLLFYSVGIGQISSEVPQNLSASRPQDRQFILSSKKLLLSDSGFYLCAWSPGTGNTEAFFGQGTRLTVV.

CDR3 sequence reads: CASSLGSTQTEQYF. Written as DNA, the CDR3 is TGTGCCAGCAGCTTAGGTTCCACACAGACAGAGCAGTACTTC. This chain connects TRBV7-2 to TRBJ2-7; D not resolved. V dropped 1 base and J dropped 7 bases, with 14 bases sitting between them. This CDR3 comprises 14 residues. Germline values: CDR1 SGHTA, CDR2 FQGNSA.

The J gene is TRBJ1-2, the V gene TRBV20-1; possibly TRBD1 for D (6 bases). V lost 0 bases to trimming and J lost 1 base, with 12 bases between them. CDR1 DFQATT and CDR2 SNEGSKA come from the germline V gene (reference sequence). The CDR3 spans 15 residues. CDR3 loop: CSARDWTAINYGYTF. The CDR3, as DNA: TGCAGTGCTAGAGACTGGACAGCCATTAACTATGGCTACACCTTC.

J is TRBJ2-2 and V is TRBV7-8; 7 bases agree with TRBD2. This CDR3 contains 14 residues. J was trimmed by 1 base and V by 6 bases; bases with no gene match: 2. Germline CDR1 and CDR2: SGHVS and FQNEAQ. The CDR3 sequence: CASSERGNTGELFF. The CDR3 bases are TGTGCCAGCAGTGAGCGGGGGAACACCGGGGAGCTGTTTTTT.

The CDR3 region is CATSDPMDRNYNEQFF. The CDR3 coding sequence is TGTGCCACCAGTGACCCGATGGACAGGAACTACAATGAGCAGTTCTTC. The chain links TRBV24-1 to TRBJ2-1, with 7 nucleotides matching TRBD1. The CDR3 length is 16 residues. The germline gives CDR1 KGHDR, CDR2 SFDVKD. Losses at the gene ends were 4 bases for V and 3 bases for J; bases not matched to a gene: 8.

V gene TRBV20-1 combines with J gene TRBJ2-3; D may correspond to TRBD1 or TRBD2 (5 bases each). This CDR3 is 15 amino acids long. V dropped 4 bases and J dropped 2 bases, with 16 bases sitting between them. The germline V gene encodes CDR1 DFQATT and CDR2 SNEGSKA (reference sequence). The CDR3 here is CSATTGTTPTDTQYF. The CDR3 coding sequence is TGCAGTGCTACGACCGGGACCACCCCCACAGATACGCAGTATTTT.

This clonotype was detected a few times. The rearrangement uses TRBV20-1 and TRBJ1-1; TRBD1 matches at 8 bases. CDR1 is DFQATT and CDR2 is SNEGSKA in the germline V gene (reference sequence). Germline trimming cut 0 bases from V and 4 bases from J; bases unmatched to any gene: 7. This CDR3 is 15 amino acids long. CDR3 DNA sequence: TGCAGTGCTAGAGACCGGACAGGGAGACGCACTGAAGCTTTCTTT. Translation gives CSARDRTGRRTEAFF.

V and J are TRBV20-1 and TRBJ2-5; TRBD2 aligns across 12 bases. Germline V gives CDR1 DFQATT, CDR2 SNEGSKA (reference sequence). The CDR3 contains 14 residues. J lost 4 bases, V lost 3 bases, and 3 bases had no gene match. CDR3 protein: CSASTSGGRETQYF. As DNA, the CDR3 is TGCAGTGCTAGTACTAGCGGGGGGAGAGAGACCCAGTACTTC.

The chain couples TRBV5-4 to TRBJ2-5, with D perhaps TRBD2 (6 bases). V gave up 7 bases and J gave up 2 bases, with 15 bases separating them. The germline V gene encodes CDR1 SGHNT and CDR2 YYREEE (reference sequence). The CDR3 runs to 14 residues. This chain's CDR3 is CASRDSGTQETQYF. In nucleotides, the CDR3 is TGTGCCAGCCGCGACTCAGGGACTCAAGAGACCCAGTACTTC.

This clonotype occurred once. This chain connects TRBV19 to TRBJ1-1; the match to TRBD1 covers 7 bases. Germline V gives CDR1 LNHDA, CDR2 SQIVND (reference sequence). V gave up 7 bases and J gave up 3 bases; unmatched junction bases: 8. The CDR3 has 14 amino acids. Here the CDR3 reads CASIPLTGDTEAFF. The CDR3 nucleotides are TGTGCCAGTATACCATTAACAGGGGACACTGAAGCTTTCTTT.

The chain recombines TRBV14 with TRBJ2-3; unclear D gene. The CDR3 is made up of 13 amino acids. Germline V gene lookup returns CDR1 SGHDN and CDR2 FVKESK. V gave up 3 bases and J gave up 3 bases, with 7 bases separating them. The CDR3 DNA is TGTGCCAGCAGCCATCTAGGGACAGATACGCAGTATTTT. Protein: CASSHLGTDTQYF.

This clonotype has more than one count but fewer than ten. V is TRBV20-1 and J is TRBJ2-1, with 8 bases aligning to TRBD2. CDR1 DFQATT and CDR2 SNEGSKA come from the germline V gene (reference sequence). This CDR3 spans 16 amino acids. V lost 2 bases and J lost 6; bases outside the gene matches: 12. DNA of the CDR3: TGCAGTGCTAGACTCCCCGGGCGGGGGGCAGGCAATGAGCAGTTCTTC. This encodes CSARLPGRGAGNEQFF.

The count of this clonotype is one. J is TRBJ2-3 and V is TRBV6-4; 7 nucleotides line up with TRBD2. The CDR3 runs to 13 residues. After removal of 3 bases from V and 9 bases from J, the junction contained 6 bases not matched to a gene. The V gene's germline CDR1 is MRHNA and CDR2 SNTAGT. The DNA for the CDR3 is TGTGCCAGCAGTGAGGAGCAGCGGGGCACGCAGTATTTT. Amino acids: CASSEEQRGTQYF.

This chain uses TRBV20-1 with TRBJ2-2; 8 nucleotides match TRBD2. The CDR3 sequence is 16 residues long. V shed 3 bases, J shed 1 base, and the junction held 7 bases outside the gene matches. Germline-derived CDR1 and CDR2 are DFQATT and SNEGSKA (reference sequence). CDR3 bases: TGCAGTGCTAGCCCGCTGAGCGGGGGGAACACCGGGGAGCTGTTTTTT. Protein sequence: CSASPLSGGNTGELFF.

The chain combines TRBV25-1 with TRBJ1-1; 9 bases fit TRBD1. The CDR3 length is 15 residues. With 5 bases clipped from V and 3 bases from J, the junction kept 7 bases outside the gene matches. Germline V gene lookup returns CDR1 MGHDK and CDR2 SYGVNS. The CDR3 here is CASSQLGTGYTEAFF. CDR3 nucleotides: TGTGCCAGCAGTCAGTTAGGGACAGGGTACACTGAAGCTTTCTTT.

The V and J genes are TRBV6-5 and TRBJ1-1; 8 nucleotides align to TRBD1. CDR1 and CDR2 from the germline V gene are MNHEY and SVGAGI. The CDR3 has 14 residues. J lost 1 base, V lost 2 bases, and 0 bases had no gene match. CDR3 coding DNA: TGTGCCAGCAGTTACGGACAGGGGAACACTGAAGCTTTCTTT. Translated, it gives CASSYGQGNTEAFF.

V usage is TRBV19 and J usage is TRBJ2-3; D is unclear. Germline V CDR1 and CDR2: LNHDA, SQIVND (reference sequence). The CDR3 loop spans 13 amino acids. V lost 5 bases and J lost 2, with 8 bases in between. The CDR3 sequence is CASSVANTDTQYF. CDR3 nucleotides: TGTGCCAGTAGTGTAGCCAACACAGATACGCAGTATTTT.